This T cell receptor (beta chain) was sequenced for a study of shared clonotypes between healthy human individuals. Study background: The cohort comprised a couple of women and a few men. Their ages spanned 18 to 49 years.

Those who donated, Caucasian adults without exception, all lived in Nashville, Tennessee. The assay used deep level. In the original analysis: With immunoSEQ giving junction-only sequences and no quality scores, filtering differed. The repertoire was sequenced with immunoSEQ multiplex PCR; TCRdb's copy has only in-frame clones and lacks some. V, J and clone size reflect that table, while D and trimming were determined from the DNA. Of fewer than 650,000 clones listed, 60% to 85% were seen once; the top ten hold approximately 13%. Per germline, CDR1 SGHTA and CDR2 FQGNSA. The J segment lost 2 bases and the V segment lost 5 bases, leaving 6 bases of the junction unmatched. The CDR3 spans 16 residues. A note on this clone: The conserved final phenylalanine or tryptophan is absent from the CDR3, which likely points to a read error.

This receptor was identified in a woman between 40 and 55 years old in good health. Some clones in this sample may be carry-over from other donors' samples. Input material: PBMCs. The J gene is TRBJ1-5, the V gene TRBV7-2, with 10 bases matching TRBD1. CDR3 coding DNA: TGTGCCAGCAGCCCAAGGGACAGGGGTGGCAATCAGCCCCAGCATCTT. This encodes CASSPRDRGGNQPQHL.